This T cell receptor (beta chain) was captured by sequencing in a study of blood T cell repertoires in COVID-19. Across the study: T cells, B-cell-depleted T cells, or PBMCs provided the cDNA or gDNA that served as material.

V lost 5 bases and J lost 5, with 16 bases in between. The CDR3 is made up of 16 amino acids. From germline, CDR1 is SGHTA and CDR2 FQGNSA. The method was immunoSEQ multiplex PCR; TCRdb's version includes in-frame clones alone and lacks a portion of them. The sample has about 200,000 clones, around 84% seen once. Only a few counts were recorded for this clone. This TCR derives from a woman of 80 years or more with acute or convalescent COVID-19. Sequencing input: peripheral blood. The rearrangement links TRBV7-2 to TRBJ1-6; D unresolved. CDR3 loop: CASSPNSGANNSPLHF. The CDR3, as DNA: TGTGCCAGCAGCCCCAACTCGGGAGCCAATAATTCACCCCTCCACTTT.